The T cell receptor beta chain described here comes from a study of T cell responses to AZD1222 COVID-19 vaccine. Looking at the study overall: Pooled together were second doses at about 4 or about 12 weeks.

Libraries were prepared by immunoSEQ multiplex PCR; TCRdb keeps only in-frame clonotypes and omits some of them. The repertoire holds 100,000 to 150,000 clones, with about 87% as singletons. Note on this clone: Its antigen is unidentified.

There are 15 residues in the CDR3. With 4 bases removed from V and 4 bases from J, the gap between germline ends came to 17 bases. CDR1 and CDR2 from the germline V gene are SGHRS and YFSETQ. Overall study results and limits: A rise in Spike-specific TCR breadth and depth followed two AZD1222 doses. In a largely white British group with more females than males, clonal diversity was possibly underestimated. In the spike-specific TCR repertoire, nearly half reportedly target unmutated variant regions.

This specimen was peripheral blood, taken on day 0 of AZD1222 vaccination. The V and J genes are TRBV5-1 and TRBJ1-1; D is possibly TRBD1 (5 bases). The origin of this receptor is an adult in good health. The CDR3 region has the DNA TGCGCCAGCAGCCCAGGACGGGGGAGGGTCACTGAAGCTTTCTTT. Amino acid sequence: CASSPGRGRVTEAFF.